This TCR beta chain was recovered during a study of T-cell reconstitution after alpha-beta-depleted transplantation in children. Unique molecular identifiers were built into the TCRbeta library. TCRdb reprocessed the PCR reads with MiXCR, giving one entry per CDR3 protein. This sample has hundreds of thousands of distinct CDR3 sequences, with 8% to 11% found just once. The CDR3 runs 15 residues. The germline CDR1 and CDR2 sequences are MDHEN and SYDVKM. The junction had 12 bases not matched to a gene; V was cut back by 2 bases and J by 12 bases. This clonotype showed up many times. Source: PBMCs from the stem cell graft donor, taken from the stem cell graft. The J gene is TRBJ2-1, the V gene TRBV28; 8 bases fit TRBD2. This clonotype originated in a human donor who donated a stem cell graft to a child with acute myeloid leukemia. CDR3 nucleotides: TGTGCCAGCAGTTTAGGGCGGGAGGTTAATTTTGGGCAGTTCTTC. It specifies CASSLGREVNFGQFF.